This T cell receptor beta chain was identified in a study of T cell responses to AZD1222 COVID-19 vaccine. General observations from the study: Clonal diversity was possibly underestimated; the donors were predominantly white British and more often female.

Sequencing was performed with immunoSEQ multiplex PCR; in TCRdb, only in-frame clones are kept and a portion is missing. Here the sample spans over 130,000 clones, 88% being singletons. As for this clone: Its target is unknown.

This clonotype was obtained from an adult who received the AZD1222 COVID-19 vaccine. The sequencing used peripheral blood, collected 28 days after the second AZD1222 dose.

The CDR3 spells CASSYSTFWDRVEQYF. CDR3 nucleotide sequence: TGTGCCAGCAGTTACTCGACATTCTGGGACAGGGTCGAGCAGTACTTC. The V call is TRBV6-2 or TRBV6-3, the J call TRBJ2-7, with 9 bases identical to TRBD1. The ends lost 0 bases at V and 6 bases at J; junction bases unmatched: 9. Germline CDR1 reads MNHEY; CDR2 reads SVGEGT. The CDR3 covers 16 residues.